This T cell receptor (beta chain) was identified in a study of shared clonotypes between healthy human individuals. Overall study: Samples came from a couple of female and three male donors aged 18 to 49. Findings and limits, study-wide: What naive subsets generally showed was a larger estimated richness than memory subsets showed.

The assay was carried out at the deep level. In the source study's methods: Junction-only immunoSEQ data arrived without quality scores, meaning filtering differed. Only in-frame clones appear in the TCRdb table, and some are missing; sequencing was by immunoSEQ multiplex PCR. V, J and clone size derive from that table, while D and trimming were established from the DNA sequence. The data hold a few million clones, with nearly 97% observed a single time. J gave up 5 bases and V 4 bases, and 6 bases lay outside the gene matches. The CDR3 is 14 amino acids. The germline V gene has CDR1 SGHDT and CDR2 YYEEEE. This clone was recorded only once. The antigen is not known.

This clonotype was obtained from a man younger than 30 in good health. Material: naive CD4+ T cells sorted from blood. The subset was: CD45RA+ positively selected. The rearrangement joins TRBV5-6 to TRBJ1-5; 7 bases fit TRBD1. CDR3 sequence: CASSQADRDQPQHF. CDR3 in DNA: TGTGCCAGCAGCCAAGCCGACAGGGATCAGCCCCAGCATTTT.